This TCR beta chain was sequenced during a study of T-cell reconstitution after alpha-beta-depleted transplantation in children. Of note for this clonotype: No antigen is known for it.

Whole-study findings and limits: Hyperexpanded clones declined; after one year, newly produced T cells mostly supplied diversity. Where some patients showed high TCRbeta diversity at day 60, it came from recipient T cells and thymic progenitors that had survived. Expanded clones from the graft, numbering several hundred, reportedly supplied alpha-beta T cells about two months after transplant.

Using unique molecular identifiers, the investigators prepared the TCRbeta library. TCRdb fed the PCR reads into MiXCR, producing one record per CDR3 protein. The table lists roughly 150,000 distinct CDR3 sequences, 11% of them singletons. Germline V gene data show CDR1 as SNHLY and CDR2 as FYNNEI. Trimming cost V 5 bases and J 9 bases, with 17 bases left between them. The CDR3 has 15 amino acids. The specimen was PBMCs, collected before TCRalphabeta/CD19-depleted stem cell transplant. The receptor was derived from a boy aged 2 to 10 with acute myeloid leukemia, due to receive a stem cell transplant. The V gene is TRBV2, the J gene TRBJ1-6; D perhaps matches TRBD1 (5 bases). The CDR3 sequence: CASSSLTAQSSPLHF. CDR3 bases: TGTGCCAGCAGTTCACTGACAGCCCAGAGTTCACCCCTCCACTTT.